The 28 T cell receptor beta chains in this list originate from one sample, sequenced in a study of beta chain features in type 1 diabetes. The authors reverse transcribed all of the isolated RNA, so sequencing captured expressed TCRB transcripts. Sequenced by immunoSEQ multiplex PCR; TCRdb stores in-frame clones only, minus some. The sample consists of about 350,000 clones, about 18% of them appearing once. The sequenced sample consisted of naive CD4+ T cells from blood. The source is a young woman in good health.

The chain has TRBV9 and TRBJ2-1, with D possibly being TRBD2 (6 bases). The CDR3 covers 15 residues. The V end was cut by 0 bases, the J end by 4 bases, with 11 bases between. The germline V gene encodes CDR1 SGDLS and CDR2 YYNGEE. CDR3 in amino acids: CASSVVGGEYNEQFF. CDR3 nucleotides: TGTGCCAGCAGCGTAGTGGGGGGTGAATACAATGAGCAGTTCTTC.

Worth noting for this clone: This sample includes further DNA sequences coding for the same CDR3. This chain connects TRBV5-1 to TRBJ2-1; 8 bases fit TRBD2. The CDR3 runs 14 residues. J gave up 8 bases and V 1 base, and 5 bases lay outside the gene matches. CDR1 SGHRS and CDR2 YFSETQ come from the germline V gene. For the CDR3, the DNA is TGCGCCAGCAGCTTGCGGGGGGGGCTGGATGAGCAGTTCTTC. Protein sequence: CASSLRGGLDEQFF.

In this sample, this clone turned up a few times. This chain links TRBV4-2 with TRBJ1-2; D call uncertain. The V end was cut by 0 bases, the J end by 2 bases, with 10 bases between. The CDR3 is 15 amino acids. Germline CDR1 LGHNA, CDR2 YNFKEQ. The CDR3 DNA reads as TGTGCCAGCAGCCAAGAAGTCTCGGGGAACTATGGCTACACCTTC. This codes for CASSQEVSGNYGYTF.

This clone occurred a few times. The CDR3 spells CASSLDAVPYNEQFF. The DNA for the CDR3 is TGTGCCAGCAGCTTAGACGCGGTCCCCTACAATGAGCAGTTCTTC. This chain uses TRBV11-1 with TRBJ2-1; unclear D gene. V lost 1 base to trimming and J lost 2 bases, with 9 bases between them. The CDR3 sequence is 15 residues long. Germline loops: CDR1 SGHAT, CDR2 FQDESV (reference sequence). Looking up the rest from reference TRBV11-1 and TRBJ2-1 gives the full variable domain: EAEVAQSPRYKITEKSQAVAFWCDPISGHATLYWYRQILGQGPELLVQFQDESVVDDSQLPKDRFSAERLKGVDSTLKIQPAELGDSAMYLCASSLDAVPYNEQFFGPGTRLTVL.

This chain joins TRBV7-6 and TRBJ2-5; 8 bases match TRBD2. CDR1 is SGHVS, CDR2 FNYEAQ, per germline. The CDR3 contains 13 residues. V shed 7 bases, J shed 5 bases, and the junction held 6 bases outside the gene matches. The CDR3 reads CASKPGGDETQYF. In DNA form, the CDR3 reads TGTGCCAGCAAGCCGGGAGGGGACGAGACCCAGTACTTC.

This clone turned up a few times. The rearrangement joins TRBV4-3 to TRBJ2-5, with 9 positions matching TRBD2. V lost 0 bases to trimming and J lost 4 bases; unmatched junction nucleotides: 9. The CDR3 has 17 residues. Germline assignment: CDR1 LGHNA and CDR2 YSLEER. The CDR3 region is CASSQEGPGLAPETQYF. Here the CDR3 DNA reads TGCGCCAGCAGCCAAGAGGGTCCGGGACTAGCCCCAGAGACCCAGTACTTC.

Only a few counts were recorded for this clone. The J gene is TRBJ2-6, the V gene TRBV19; a possible D gene is TRBD2 (5 bases). The CDR3 runs to 14 residues. V was trimmed by 7 bases and J by 2 bases, leaving 9 bases between them. Germline CDR1 reads LNHDA; CDR2 reads SQIVND (reference sequence). The CDR3 DNA reads as TGTGCCAGTAAAGCCGGGGCTGGGGCCAACGTCCTGACTTTC. Amino acid sequence: CASKAGAGANVLTF. The whole variable domain, remainder taken from reference TRBV19 and TRBJ2-6, is DGGITQSPKYLFRKEGQNVTLSCEQNLNHDAMYWYRQDPGQGLRLIYYSQIVNDFQKGDIAEGYSVSREKKESFPLTVTSAQKNPTAFYLCASKAGAGANVLTFGAGSRLTVL.

This clone was observed a handful of times. Mismatch with germline at one junction end may stem from a read error. The CDR3 sequence is CASRPLGGNGELFF. As DNA, the CDR3 is TGTGCTAGCAGGCCCCTCGGGGGGAACGGGGAGCTGTTTTTT. J is TRBJ2-2 and V is TRBV7-7; the match to TRBD2 covers 7 bases. CDR1 and CDR2 from the germline V gene are SSHAT and FNYEAQ (reference sequence). This CDR3 is 14 amino acids long.

The chain links TRBV7-2 to TRBJ2-7, with D tentatively TRBD2 (7 bases). This CDR3 is 14 amino acids long. Trimming took off 10 bases at V and 2 bases at J, with 18 bases between the two ends. Germline V gene sequence: CDR1 SGHTA, CDR2 FQGNSA. The CDR3 reads CATSPGGGPYEQYF. The DNA for the CDR3 is TGTGCCACCTCACCTGGGGGGGGGCCCTACGAGCAGTACTTC.

The chain uses TRBV10-3 and TRBJ2-3; 12 positions match TRBD1. V lost 4 bases and J lost 1; bases outside the gene matches: 0. The CDR3 loop spans 15 amino acids. Germline CDR1 ENHRY, CDR2 SYGVKD. This CDR3 reads CAISGDRGRTDTQYF. The CDR3 DNA follows: TGTGCCATCAGTGGGGACAGGGGGCGCACAGATACGCAGTATTTT.

The chain carries TRBV12-5 and TRBJ2-3; 9 bases are shared with TRBD2. This CDR3 has 15 amino acids. V was clipped by 9 bases and J by 3 bases; unmatched bases: 10. Germline values: CDR1 LGHNT, CDR2 FRNRAP. This chain's CDR3 is CASHGAGGPTDTQYF. CDR3 nucleotide sequence: TGTGCTAGCCATGGGGCGGGAGGGCCGACAGATACGCAGTATTTT.

This clone has just a few counts. The CDR3 region is CASSADKTQYF. The CDR3 nucleotides are TGTGCCAGCAGCGCTGACAAGACCCAGTACTTC. J is TRBJ2-5 and V is TRBV5-4; D remains unclear. Germline V gives CDR1 SGHNT, CDR2 YYREEE (reference sequence). Trimming removed 4 bases from V and 6 bases from J, with 7 bases in between. The CDR3 totals 11 residues.

The chain joins TRBV7-9 to TRBJ2-1, with 7 positions matching TRBD2. The CDR3 sequence is 16 residues long. Germline lookup yields CDR1 SEHNR and CDR2 FQNEAQ (reference sequence). J was trimmed by 2 bases and V by 3 bases; bases with no gene match: 7. CDR3: CASSLTSHKPYNEQFF. The CDR3 nucleotides are TGTGCCAGCAGCTTGACTAGCCACAAGCCCTACAATGAGCAGTTCTTC. The full variable domain, its missing parts supplied by reference TRBV7-9 and TRBJ2-1, is DTGVSQNPRHKITKRGQNVTFRCDPISEHNRLYWYRQTLGQGPEFLTYFQNEAQLEKSRLLSDRFSAERPKGSFSTLEIQRTEQGDSAMYLCASSLTSHKPYNEQFFGPGTRLTVL.

This clone came up a few times. J is TRBJ1-5 and V is TRBV9; D gene ambiguous. Trimming pared 0 bases from V and 4 bases from J, leaving 8 bases between. Germline CDR1 and CDR2: SGDLS and YYNGEE. The CDR3 extends over 14 amino acids. CDR3 bases: TGTGCCAGCAGCGTAGCGGGGTTTAATCAGCCCCAGCATTTT. Encoded protein: CASSVAGFNQPQHF.

The rearrangement links TRBV6-5 to TRBJ1-5; 9 bases align to TRBD1. J lost 6 bases, V lost 4 bases, and 7 bases had no gene match. CDR1 is MNHEY and CDR2 is SVGAGI in the germline V gene. The CDR3 is made up of 15 amino acids. The DNA of the CDR3 is TGTGCCAGCAGTTCCCCGGGACAGGGTGGTCAGCCCCAGCATTTT. Translating it yields CASSSPGQGGQPQHF.

The chain uses TRBV7-9 and TRBJ1-2, with 10 bases aligning to TRBD1. The CDR3 contains 17 residues. Germline values: CDR1 SEHNR, CDR2 FQNEAQ (reference sequence). V trimming: 4 bases; J trimming: 4 bases; junction bases outside the gene matches: 12. As DNA, the CDR3 is TGTGCCAGCAGCTCCAGTCCCGGGACAGGGGCAGGCTATGGCTACACCTTC. Encoded protein: CASSSSPGTGAGYGYTF.

This clone was seen more than once but under ten times. The chain has TRBV29-1 and TRBJ2-7; 7 bases line up with TRBD2. V shed 5 bases and J 5 bases; nucleotides not matched to a gene: 15. This CDR3 spans 15 amino acids. Germline CDR1 is SQVTM and CDR2 is ANQGSEA. The CDR3 spells CSVFLREAHVDEQYF. For the CDR3, the DNA is TGCAGCGTTTTCCTACGGGAGGCCCATGTGGACGAGCAGTACTTC.

This clone was counted between two and nine times. The chain has TRBV7-6 and TRBJ1-6; unclear D gene. The germline gives CDR1 SGHVS, CDR2 FNYEAQ. The ends were cut back, 0 bases at V and 4 bases at J, with 10 bases in the middle. CDR3 size: 16 residues. CDR3 protein: CASSLAGPGYNSPLHF. Written as DNA, the CDR3 is TGTGCCAGCAGCTTAGCGGGTCCAGGATATAATTCACCCCTCCACTTT. Complete variable domain (other parts from reference TRBV7-6 and TRBJ1-6): GAGVSQSPRYKVTKRGQDVALRCDPISGHVSLYWYRQALGQGPEFLTYFNYEAQQDKSGLPNDRFSAERPEGSISTLTIQRTEQRDSAMYRCASSLAGPGYNSPLHFGNGTRLTVT.

The chain links TRBV19 to TRBJ1-5; D unclear. Germline loops: CDR1 LNHDA, CDR2 SQIVND (reference sequence). This CDR3 comprises 13 residues. Trimming pared 2 bases from V and 7 bases from J, leaving 9 bases between. CDR3 sequence: CASSIRQRQPQHF. The CDR3, as DNA: TGTGCCAGTAGTATACGACAAAGACAGCCCCAGCATTTT.

This clone has a handful of counts. This chain uses TRBV6-5 with TRBJ1-2; tentatively, D is TRBD1 (5 bases). Trimming cost V 0 bases and J 2 bases, with 13 bases left between them. The CDR3 spans 16 residues. Germline-derived CDR1 and CDR2 are MNHEY and SVGAGI. CDR3 residues: CASSYSTSGGNYGYTF. CDR3 DNA: TGTGCCAGCAGTTACTCGACGTCTGGGGGGAACTATGGCTACACCTTC.

This clone was picked up a small number of times. V and J are TRBV19 and TRBJ1-1; unclear D gene. Germline CDR1 LNHDA, CDR2 SQIVND (reference sequence). Trimming took off 6 bases at V and 2 bases at J, with 7 bases between the two ends. The CDR3 runs to 12 residues. This CDR3 reads CASSIGNTEAFF. CDR3 in DNA: TGTGCCAGTAGCATCGGTAACACTGAAGCTTTCTTT.

The rearrangement joins TRBV7-9 to TRBJ2-3; 10 positions agree with TRBD2. V lost 5 bases and J lost 5; bases outside the gene matches: 4. The CDR3 spans 14 residues. Germline-derived CDR1 and CDR2 are SEHNR and FQNEAQ (reference sequence). As DNA, the CDR3 is TGTGCCAGCAGCAAGACTAGCGGGCGAGATACGCAGTATTTT. Protein: CASSKTSGRDTQYF.

J is TRBJ1-2 and V is TRBV15; weak D call: TRBD1 (6 bases). Trimming pared 4 bases from V and 6 bases from J, leaving 24 bases between. This CDR3 has 17 residues. Germline CDR1 and CDR2: LNHNV and YYDKDF (reference sequence). The CDR3 loop reads CATSILINPGQFHGYTF. CDR3 sequence (DNA): TGTGCCACCAGCATCTTAATCAACCCAGGACAGTTTCATGGCTACACCTTC.

This clone was seen more than once but under ten times. The chain uses TRBV29-1 and TRBJ1-1, with 7 bases identical to TRBD1. V dropped 2 bases and J dropped 1; count of bases not matched to a gene: 4. From germline, CDR1 is SQVTM and CDR2 ANQGSEA. CDR3 length: 14 residues. The CDR3 DNA reads TGCAGCGTTGAACCGGGACAGAGGAACACTGAAGCTTTCTTT. Its translation is CSVEPGQRNTEAFF.

The CDR3 region is CSGGVNEKLFF. In nucleotides, the CDR3 is TGCAGTGGGGGGGTCAATGAAAAACTGTTTTTT. The V gene is TRBV29-1, the J gene TRBJ1-4; a weak D match, TRBD1 (5 bases). The V gene's germline CDR1 is SQVTM and CDR2 ANQGSEA. The CDR3 runs to 11 residues. The variable domain in full, completed from reference TRBV29-1 and TRBJ1-4, reads SAVISQKPSRDICQRGTSLTIQCQVDSQVTMMFWYRQQPGQSLTLIATANQGSEATYESGFVIDKFPISRPNLTFSTLTVSNMSPEDSSIYLCSGGVNEKLFFGSGTQLSVL.

The gene calls are TRBV6-5 and TRBJ1-2; 7 nucleotides align to TRBD1. Losses at the gene ends were 8 bases for V and 12 bases for J; bases not matched to a gene: 12. Germline loops: CDR1 MNHEY, CDR2 SVGAGI. The CDR3 is made up of 12 amino acids. This CDR3 is CASGGTASGNTF. CDR3 sequence (DNA): TGTGCCAGCGGTGGGACAGCCAGTGGTAACACCTTC.

The CDR3: CASSRDREYEQYF. In DNA, the CDR3 is TGTGCCAGCAGCCGGGACAGGGAGTACGAGCAGTACTTC. V usage is TRBV5-4 and J usage is TRBJ2-7, with 9 nucleotides matching TRBD1. J was trimmed by 4 bases and V by 4 bases; bases with no gene match: 3. Germline assignment: CDR1 SGHNT and CDR2 YYREEE (reference sequence). This CDR3 comprises 13 residues.

The V and J genes are TRBV29-1 and TRBJ2-1; the match to TRBD2 covers 7 bases. CDR3 length: 13 residues. Germline CDR1 SQVTM, CDR2 ANQGSEA. V lost 7 bases to trimming and J lost 8 bases; unmatched junction nucleotides: 11. The CDR3 reads CSALCGRSYEQFF. The CDR3 bases are TGCAGCGCTCTCTGCGGGAGATCGTATGAGCAGTTCTTC.